Listed below are T cell receptor beta chains from one sample, sequenced in a study of identical twins. MiXCR, applied by TCRdb to the 5' RACE reads, yields one record per CDR3 protein. The sample consists of 520,000 or so distinct CDR3 sequences, roughly a fifth of them appearing once. The same sample was also studied in work on T cells expressing NK-cell markers.

Sequencing was carried out using CD4+ T cells sorted from blood. All receptors derive from a woman aged 18-29 years in good health. Both conserved end residues are part of each CDR3. Each record gives: V gene, clone size, CDR3 length, CDR3 protein. Expanded clones are given a class, and other clones once, few, many or no size at all.

>TRBV20-1|few|15
CSASYWGTRGTEAFF
>TRBV5-1|few|17
CASSPSLTGRRTGELFF
>TRBV20-1|-|11
CSAGAGQPQHF
>TRBV12-3/TRBV12-4|many|12
CASSSPPGVLTF
>TRBV20-1|-|14
CSAEGIPGTGELFF
>TRBV10-3|-|15
CAIRDRNSISYEQYF
>TRBV12-3/TRBV12-4|many|14
CATGLGSGKETQYF
>TRBV29-1|many|13
CSVAAGMNQPQHF
>TRBV18|many|11
CASSTGFEQYF
>TRBV20-1|-|14
CSAGQYANTGELFF
>TRBV10-1|-|15
CASRKGQQRVAEAFF
>TRBV9|few|14
CASSVAGEANGYTF
>TRBV18|-|19
CASSPAVASWSGGPDEQYF
>TRBV12-3/TRBV12-4|few|17
CASSSRLAGGRADTQYF
>TRBV6-4|-|13
CASSSTGLGEQFF
>TRBV5-6|-|15
CASSLRQGGFETQYF
>TRBV12-3/TRBV12-4|few|13
CASSLRDRDEQYF
>TRBV10-2|few|14
CAGERVRGNQPQHF
>TRBV2|-|14
CASSELLGDNEQFF
>TRBV27|many|14
CASSVGYSNQPQHF
>TRBV7-8|few|16
CASSLNSGGAAGELFF
>TRBV11-1|few|14
CASSLGQPVYEQYF
>TRBV29-1|-|13
CSVETVGSYGYTF
>TRBV6-1|few|12
CASSERSGGYTF
>TRBV4-3|few|14
CASSQIGRNSPLHF
>TRBV29-1|few|14
CSVPGQNIYNEQFF
>TRBV12-3/TRBV12-4|many|13
CASSFMWNTEAFF
>TRBV27|-|16
CASSSRQGRGSYEQYF
>TRBV7-8|-|16
CASSTRRDPMNTEAFF
>TRBV15|-|16
CATSRDHGVTGYGYTF
>TRBV25-1|-|12
CASGRGLYEQYF
>TRBV12-3/TRBV12-4|-|13
CASSFYGGGELFF
>TRBV7-9|many|14
CASSFGGLGETQYF
>TRBV5-1|-|20
CASSSNPIQGAPTGANVLTF
>TRBV20-1|-|15
CSARDYGGAPDTQYF
>TRBV20-1|many|14
CSASPARSNSPLHF
>TRBV3-1|-|12
CASSPSWYEQYF
>TRBV5-1|-|12
CASGDRGRGYTF
>TRBV7-9|-|14
CASSLRGVGSPLHF
>TRBV5-1|-|14
CASSLYVGSTEVFF
>TRBV20-1|-|15
CSARTRYSSTDTQYF
>TRBV9|-|16
CASSVGGRFSGPPQHF
>TRBV20-1|few|11
CSGEVADTQYF